Only a few counts were recorded for the clone carrying this TCR beta chain. The data derive from a study of blood T cell repertoires in COVID-19. Overall study: Acute-phase and convalescent COVID-19 samples originated in the United States, Italy and Spain. The cDNA or gDNA used as material had been derived from T cells, B-cell-depleted T cells, or PBMCs.

This CDR3 has 15 residues. Trimming shortened V by 2 bases and J by 1 base, and 8 bases separated the two germline ends. Germline assignment: CDR1 MNHEY and CDR2 SMNVEV (reference sequence). In the original analysis: Researchers report that nucleated cell counts were estimated from reference gene primer amplification. TCRdb keeps only in-frame clones here, not all; method: immunoSEQ multiplex PCR. That table furnishes V, J and clone size, whereas the DNA furnished D and trimming. The sample has fewer than 80,000 clones; about 74% are singletons. The receptor was isolated from an elderly woman with acute or convalescent COVID-19. Sequencing was performed on peripheral blood. The genes are TRBV27 and TRBJ2-2, with D hard to call. The CDR3 loop is CASSLRFRNTGELFF. CDR3 coding DNA: TGTGCCAGCAGTTTACGATTTAGGAACACCGGGGAGCTGTTTTTT.